The clone carrying this TCR beta chain occurred many times. Its cognate antigen is unknown. This sample is part of a study of spatial heterogeneity in lung cancer. On the study more broadly: In the raw reads, each unique TCR and UMI combination was present more than ten times on average. Study-wide points: In tumors, expanded intratumoral alpha and beta TCR counts tracked mutation counts. Tracking of ubiquitous and regional nonsynonymous mutations by counts of ubiquitous and regional expanded TCRs, respectively, was seen.

Stated time point: sample taken at primary tumor resection. The input material, whole RNA from tumor, nontumor lung or frozen PBMC, was sequenced unsorted. Germline assignment: CDR1 SNHLY and CDR2 FYNNEI. This CDR3 contains 15 residues. Trimming stripped 7 bases from V and 2 bases from J, with 17 bases between. In TCRdb, the 5' RACE reads were re-called with MiXCR into one record per CDR3 protein. Of approximately 9,700 distinct CDR3 sequences in the sample, under 8.5% were seen once. The TCR sequence derives from a male donor with early-stage non-small cell lung cancer. The J gene is TRBJ1-2, the V gene TRBV2; perhaps TRBD1 as D (5 bases). The source was lung tumor tissue, collected at surgery. The CDR3 sequence: CASTEGRLPNYGYTF. CDR3 coding DNA: TGTGCCAGCACCGAGGGGCGTCTCCCCAACTATGGCTACACCTTC.